The present T cell receptor beta chain was sequenced within a study of early T cells in non-severe SARS-CoV-2 infection. Regarding the study as a whole: Using VDJdb, the matching emphasized anti-spike CD8 responses while missing private and CD4 specificities.

The protocol attached unique molecular identifiers to individual cDNA molecules. MiXCR, applied by TCRdb to the 5' RACE reads, yields one record per CDR3 protein. The data hold some 54,000 distinct CDR3 sequences, with approximately 10% observed a single time. The V gene lost 3 bases and the J gene lost 5 bases, with 21 bases spanning the gap. CDR3 length: 17 amino acids. The V gene's germline CDR1 is KGHDR and CDR2 SFDVKD. Concerning this clonotype: What it recognizes is unknown.

Sample: whole blood. This receptor was identified in an adult who was a healthcare worker with PCR-confirmed SARS-CoV-2 infection or an uninfected control (not recorded which). The V and J genes are TRBV24-1 and TRBJ2-5; a weak D match, TRBD2 (5 bases). The CDR3 DNA sequence: TGTGCCACCAGTGATACCTCTAACGGGGTTTTCTTTGAGACCCAGTACTTC. This sequence encodes CATSDTSNGVFFETQYF.